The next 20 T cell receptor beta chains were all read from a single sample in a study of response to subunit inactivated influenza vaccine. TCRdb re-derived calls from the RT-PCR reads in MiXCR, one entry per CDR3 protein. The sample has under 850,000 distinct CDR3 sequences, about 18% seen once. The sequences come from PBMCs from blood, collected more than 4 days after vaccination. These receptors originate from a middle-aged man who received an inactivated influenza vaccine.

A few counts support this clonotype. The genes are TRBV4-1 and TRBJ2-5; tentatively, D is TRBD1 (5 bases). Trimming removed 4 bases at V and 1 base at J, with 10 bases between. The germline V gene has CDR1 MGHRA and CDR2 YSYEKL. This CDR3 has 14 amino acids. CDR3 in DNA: TGCGCCAGCAGCCCTTGGCAGGGCCAAGAGACCCAGTACTTC. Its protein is CASSPWQGQETQYF.

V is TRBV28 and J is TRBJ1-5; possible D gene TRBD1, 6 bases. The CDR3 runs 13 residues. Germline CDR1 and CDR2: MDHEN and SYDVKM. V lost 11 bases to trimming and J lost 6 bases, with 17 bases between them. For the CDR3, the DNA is TGTGCCGGAAACCGGGGGGCAGGTCAGCCCCAGCATTTT. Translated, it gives CAGNRGAGQPQHF.

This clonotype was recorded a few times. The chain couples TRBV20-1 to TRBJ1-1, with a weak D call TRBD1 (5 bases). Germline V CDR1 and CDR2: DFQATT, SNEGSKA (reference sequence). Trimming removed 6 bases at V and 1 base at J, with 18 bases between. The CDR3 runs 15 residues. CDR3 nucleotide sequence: TGCAGTGCCCCGACCCCCCGCGGGACGAACACTGAAGCTTTCTTT. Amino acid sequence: CSAPTPRGTNTEAFF.

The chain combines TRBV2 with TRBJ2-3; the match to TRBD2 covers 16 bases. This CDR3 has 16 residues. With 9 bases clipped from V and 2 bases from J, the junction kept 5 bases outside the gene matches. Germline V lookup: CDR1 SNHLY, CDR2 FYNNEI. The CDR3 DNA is TGTGCCAGGGGACTAGCGGGAGGGCCCCTCACAGATACGCAGTATTTT. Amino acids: CARGLAGGPLTDTQYF.

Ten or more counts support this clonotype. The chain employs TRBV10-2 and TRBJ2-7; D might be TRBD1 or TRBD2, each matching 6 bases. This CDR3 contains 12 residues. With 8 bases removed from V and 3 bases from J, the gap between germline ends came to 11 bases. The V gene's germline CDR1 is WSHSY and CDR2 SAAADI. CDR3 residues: CASGGGHYEQYF. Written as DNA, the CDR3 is TGCGCCAGCGGAGGGGGGCACTACGAGCAGTACTTC.

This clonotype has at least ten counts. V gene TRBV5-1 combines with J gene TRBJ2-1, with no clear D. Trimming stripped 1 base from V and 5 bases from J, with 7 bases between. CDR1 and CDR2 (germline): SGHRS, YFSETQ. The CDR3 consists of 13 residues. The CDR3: CASSLLLNNEQFF. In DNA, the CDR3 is TGCGCCAGCAGCTTGTTACTGAACAATGAGCAGTTCTTC.

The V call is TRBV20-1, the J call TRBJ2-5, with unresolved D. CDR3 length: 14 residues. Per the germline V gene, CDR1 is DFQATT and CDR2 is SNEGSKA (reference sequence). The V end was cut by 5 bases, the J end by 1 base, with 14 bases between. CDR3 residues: CSASLGSAQETQYF. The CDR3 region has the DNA TGCAGTGCTTCGTTGGGGTCTGCCCAAGAGACCCAGTACTTC.

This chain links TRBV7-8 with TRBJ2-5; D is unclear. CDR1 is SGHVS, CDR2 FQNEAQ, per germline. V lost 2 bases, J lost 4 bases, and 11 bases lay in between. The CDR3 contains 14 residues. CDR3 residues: CASSLISDGETQYF. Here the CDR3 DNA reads TGTGCCAGCAGCTTAATTTCGGATGGAGAGACCCAGTACTTC.

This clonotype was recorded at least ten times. The CDR3 bases are TGCAGCGTTGTAATTAGGGGGAACACCGGGGAGCTGTTTTTT. It yields the protein CSVVIRGNTGELFF. The rearrangement joins TRBV29-1 to TRBJ2-2; perhaps TRBD1 as D (5 bases). The CDR3 is made up of 14 amino acids. CDR1 is SQVTM, CDR2 ANQGSEA, per germline. The germline V and J ends were trimmed by 4 bases and 1 base, with 10 bases remaining between them.

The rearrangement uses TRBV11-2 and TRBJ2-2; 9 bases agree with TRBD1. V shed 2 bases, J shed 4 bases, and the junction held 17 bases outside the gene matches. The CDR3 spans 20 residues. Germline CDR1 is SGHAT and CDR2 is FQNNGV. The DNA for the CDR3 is TGTGCCAGCAGCTTAAGGCGGGGACAGGGTGTTCTTCAACGCACCGGGGAGCTGTTTTTT. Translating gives CASSLRRGQGVLQRTGELFF. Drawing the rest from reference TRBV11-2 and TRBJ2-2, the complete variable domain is EAGVAQSPRYKIIEKRQSVAFWCNPISGHATLYWYQQILGQGPKLLIQFQNNGVVDDSQLPKDRFSAERLKGVDSTLKIQPAKLEDSAVYLCASSLRRGQGVLQRTGELFFGEGSRLTVL.

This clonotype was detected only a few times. CDR3 nucleotide sequence: TGTGCCAGCAGTGCGGGGCAGGCGCTACTGGAGACCCAGTACTTC. As protein: CASSAGQALLETQYF. The chain recombines TRBV6-1 with TRBJ2-5; D possibly matches TRBD1 or TRBD2 (5 bases each). Germline V gives CDR1 MNHNS, CDR2 SASEGT. The CDR3 extends over 15 amino acids. V dropped 4 bases and J dropped 5 bases, with 17 bases sitting between them.

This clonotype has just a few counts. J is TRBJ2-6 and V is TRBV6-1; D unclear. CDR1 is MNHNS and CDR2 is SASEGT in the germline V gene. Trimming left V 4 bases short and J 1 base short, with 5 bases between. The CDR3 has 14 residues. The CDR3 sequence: CASSVESGANVLTF. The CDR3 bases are TGTGCCAGCAGTGTTGAGTCTGGGGCCAACGTCCTGACTTTC.

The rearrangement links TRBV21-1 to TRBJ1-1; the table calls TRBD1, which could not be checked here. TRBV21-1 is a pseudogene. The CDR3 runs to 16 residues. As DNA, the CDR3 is TGTGCCAGCAGCACCCCCTTTGGGTCACGGGGAACTGAAGCTTTCTTT. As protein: CASSTPFGSRGTEAFF.

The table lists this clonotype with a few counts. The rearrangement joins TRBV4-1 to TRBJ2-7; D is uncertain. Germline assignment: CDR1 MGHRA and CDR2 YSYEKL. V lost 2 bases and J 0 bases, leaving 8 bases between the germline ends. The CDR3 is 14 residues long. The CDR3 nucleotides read TGCGCCAGCAGCCAAAACTCGCGCTCCTACGAGCAGTACTTC. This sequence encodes CASSQNSRSYEQYF.

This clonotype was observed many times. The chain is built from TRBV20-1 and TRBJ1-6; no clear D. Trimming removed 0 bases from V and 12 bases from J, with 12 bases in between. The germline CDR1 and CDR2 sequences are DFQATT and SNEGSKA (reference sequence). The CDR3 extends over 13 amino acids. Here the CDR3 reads CSARDPGVVPLHF. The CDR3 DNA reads TGCAGTGCTAGAGATCCGGGAGTCGTACCCCTCCACTTT.

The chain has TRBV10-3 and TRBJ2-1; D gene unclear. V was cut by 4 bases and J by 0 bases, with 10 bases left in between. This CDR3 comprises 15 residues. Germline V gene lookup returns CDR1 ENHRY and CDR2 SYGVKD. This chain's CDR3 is CAISGAVSSYNEQFF. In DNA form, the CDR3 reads TGTGCCATCAGTGGGGCGGTATCCTCCTACAATGAGCAGTTCTTC.

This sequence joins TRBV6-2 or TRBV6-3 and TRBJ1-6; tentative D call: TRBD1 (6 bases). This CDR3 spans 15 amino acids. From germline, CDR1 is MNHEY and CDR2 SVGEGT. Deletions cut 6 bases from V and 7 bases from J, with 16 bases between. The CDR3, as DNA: TGTGCCAGCAGAGCGACCGGGACAACCAATTCACCCCTCCACTTT. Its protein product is CASRATGTTNSPLHF.

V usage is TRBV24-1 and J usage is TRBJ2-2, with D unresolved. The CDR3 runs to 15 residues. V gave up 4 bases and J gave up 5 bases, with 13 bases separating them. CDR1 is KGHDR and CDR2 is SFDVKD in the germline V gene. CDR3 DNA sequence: TGTGCCACCAGTGAGCACTTCGAGAAGACCGGGGAGCTGTTTTTT. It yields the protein CATSEHFEKTGELFF.

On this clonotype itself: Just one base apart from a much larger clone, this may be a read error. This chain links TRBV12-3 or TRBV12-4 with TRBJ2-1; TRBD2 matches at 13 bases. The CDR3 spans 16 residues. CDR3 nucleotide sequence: TGTGCCAGCAGTGATTACACTAGCGGGGGGGCCGCTGAGCAGCTCTTC. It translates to CASSDYTSGGAAEQLF.

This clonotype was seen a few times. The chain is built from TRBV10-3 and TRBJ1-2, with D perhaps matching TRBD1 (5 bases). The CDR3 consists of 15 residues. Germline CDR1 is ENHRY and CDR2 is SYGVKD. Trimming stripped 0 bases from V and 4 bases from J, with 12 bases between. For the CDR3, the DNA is TGTGCCATCAGTGAGTCAACGGTAGGGACCTATGGCTACACCTTC. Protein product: CAISESTVGTYGYTF.